This T cell receptor (beta chain) originates from a study of blood T cell repertoires in COVID-19. Study-wide background: T cells, B-cell-depleted T cells, or PBMCs supplied cDNA or gDNA.

This clone was found a few times. Using immunoSEQ multiplex PCR, the repertoire was profiled, and TCRdb retains in-frame clones only, with some absent. The data hold about 150,000 clones, with roughly 82% observed a single time. This CDR3 region has 13 residues. Germline V gene sequence: CDR1 SGHTA, CDR2 FQGTGA. The V end lost 5 bases, the J end lost 6 bases, and 13 bases lay between the germline ends. The sequence was collected from a woman aged 50 to 60 with acute or convalescent COVID-19. The genes are TRBV7-3 and TRBJ1-2, with TRBD1 as a possible D gene (6 bases). Material for sequencing was peripheral blood. The CDR3 bases are TGTGCCAGCAGCCCCGGGACAAATAATGGCTACACCTTC. It is translated as CASSPGTNNGYTF.